The 30 T cell receptor beta chains reported below all come from one sample, sequenced in a study of shared clonotypes between healthy human individuals (TCRdb year 2020). The protocol used for the library was the immunoSEQ multiplex PCR assay. The immuneACCESS repertoire file appears here via TCRdb, limited to in-frame rearrangements. These files lack a portion of the clones; in checked studies, under half of the deficit traces to unresolved V genes, and the cause of the others is not known. The table for this sample lists about 2.4 million clones; approximately 93% of them were counted only once. Approximately 0.35% of the sample is in the top ten clones. Input material: naive CD4+ T cells from PBMCs. Sample cell subset or site, as interpreted from the label and publication: CD45RA+ positively selected. The receptors originated from a young man in good health. Some clones in this sample may be carry-over from other donors' samples.

The chain links TRBV7-9 to TRBJ2-7, with D hard to call. Germline loops: CDR1 SEHNR, CDR2 FQNEAQ (reference sequence). The CDR3 is 15 amino acids. Trimming removed 1 base from V and 2 bases from J, with 12 bases in between. The CDR3 nucleotides are TGTGCCAGCAGCTTAGGAACTACCCTAGCCTACGAGCAGTACTTC. This encodes CASSLGTTLAYEQYF.

Comment on this clone: This clone may be a read error of a much larger clone one base away. The J gene is TRBJ2-2, the V gene TRBV11-2; D uncertain. The CDR3 totals 13 residues. Germline loops: CDR1 SGHAT, CDR2 FQNNGV. V lost 5 bases and J lost 2, with 6 bases in between. CDR3 DNA sequence: TGTGCCAGCAGCCCCCCCAACACCGGGGAGCTGTTTTTT. As protein: CASSPPNTGELFF. The whole variable domain, filled in from reference TRBV11-2 and TRBJ2-2, reads EAGVAQSPRYKIIEKRQSVAFWCNPISGHATLYWYQQILGQGPKLLIQFQNNGVVDDSQLPKDRFSAERLKGVDSTLKIQPAKLEDSAVYLCASSPPNTGELFFGEGSRLTVL.

This clone is a singleton in its sample. The chain couples TRBV18 to TRBJ2-3; D ambiguous. V was clipped by 6 bases and J by 1 base, with 11 bases between them. Looked up from germline, CDR1 is KGHSH and CDR2 is LQKENI. CDR3 length: 14 amino acids. The DNA of the CDR3 is TGTGCCAGCTCCCCTCGGCCACGCACAGATACGCAGTATTTT. It is translated as CASSPRPRTDTQYF.

V and J are TRBV2 and TRBJ1-2; 8 positions agree with TRBD1. Germline V gives CDR1 SNHLY, CDR2 FYNNEI. CDR3 size: 13 residues. V trimming: 4 bases; J trimming: 7 bases; junction bases outside the gene matches: 5. CDR3 bases: TGTGCCAGCAGTGTGAGGACAGGGCCTGGCTACACCTTC. It yields the protein CASSVRTGPGYTF. The complete variable domain, with remaining parts taken from reference TRBV2 and TRBJ1-2, reads EPEVTQTPSHQVTQMGQEVILRCVPISNHLYFYWYRQILGQKVEFLVSFYNNEISEKSEIFDDQFSVERPDGSNFTLKIRSTKLEDSAMYFCASSVRTGPGYTFGSGTRLTVV.

This chain links TRBV7-8 with TRBJ2-7, with 7 bases that match TRBD1. Germline CDR1 SGHVS, CDR2 FQNEAQ. Trimming removed 1 base from V and 6 bases from J; junction bases left unmatched: 6. The CDR3 is 14 amino acids. CDR3: CASSLGGGAAEQYF. Here the CDR3 DNA reads TGTGCCAGCAGCTTAGGAGGGGGCGCGGCCGAGCAGTACTTC.

This rearrangement joins TRBV11-3 to TRBJ2-6; TRBD1 matches 8 bases. J gave up 0 bases and V 1 base, and 8 bases lay outside the gene matches. In germline, CDR1 is SGHNT, CDR2 YENEEA. CDR3 length: 19 amino acids. The CDR3, as DNA: TGTGCCAGCAGCTTAGCTGGCAGGGGGCATCACTCTGGGGCCAACGTCCTGACTTTC. Protein sequence: CASSLAGRGHHSGANVLTF. Full variable domain (missing parts from reference TRBV11-3 and TRBJ2-6): EAGVVQSPRYKIIEKKQPVAFWCNPISGHNTLYWYLQNLGQGPELLIRYENEEAVDDSQLPKDRFSAERLKGVDSTLKIQPAELGDSAVYLCASSLAGRGHHSGANVLTFGAGSRLTVL.

Only one count was recorded for this clone. The chain links TRBV15 to TRBJ1-1; D call uncertain. The CDR3 is 15 amino acids. Germline values: CDR1 LNHNV, CDR2 YYDKDF (reference sequence). V lost 5 bases, J lost 0 bases, and 13 bases lay in between. The CDR3 nucleotides read TGTGCCACCAGCCCCCGGACGCAAATGAACACTGAAGCTTTCTTT. Encoded protein: CATSPRTQMNTEAFF.

V is TRBV11-2 and J is TRBJ2-6, with no clear D. The CDR3 is 17 amino acids. Trimming pared 3 bases from V and 2 bases from J, leaving 14 bases between. Germline V gene lookup returns CDR1 SGHAT and CDR2 FQNNGV. The CDR3 loop is CASSFVTGTPGANVLTF. CDR3 nucleotide sequence: TGTGCCAGCAGCTTCGTGACTGGTACCCCTGGGGCCAACGTCCTGACTTTC.

In the case of this clone: Other nucleotide sequences from this sample produce the same CDR3. J is TRBJ1-5 and V is TRBV6-5; D ambiguous. This CDR3 spans 15 amino acids. Looked up from germline, CDR1 is MNHEY and CDR2 is SVGAGI. Trimming removed 0 bases at V and 0 bases at J, with 6 bases between. CDR3 in DNA: TGTGCCAGCAGTTACTCGATTGTTAGCAATCAGCCCCAGCATTTT. Amino acids: CASSYSIVSNQPQHF.

Worth noting for this clone: Additional DNA sequences in this sample encode the identical CDR3. This rearrangement joins TRBV11-2 to TRBJ2-5; TRBD2 matches at 8 bases. The length of the CDR3 is 14 residues. Losses at the gene ends were 1 base for V and 5 bases for J; bases not matched to a gene: 3. The germline V gene has CDR1 SGHAT and CDR2 FQNNGV. CDR3 amino acids: CASSLVSGGETQYF. The CDR3 nucleotides are TGTGCCAGCAGCTTAGTCTCGGGAGGGGAGACCCAGTACTTC.

This rearrangement joins TRBV7-2 to TRBJ2-1; D perhaps matches TRBD2 (6 bases). Trimming removed 7 bases at V and 6 bases at J, with 19 bases between. The CDR3 has 15 residues. Per the germline V gene, CDR1 is SGHTA and CDR2 is FQGNSA. The CDR3 bases are TGTGCCAGCACCCTGGTGGCGGGGAGGCGCAATGAGCAGTTCTTC. Protein product: CASTLVAGRRNEQFF.

The rearrangement uses TRBV19 and TRBJ2-7; D may be TRBD2 (6 bases). Germline V gene lookup returns CDR1 LNHDA and CDR2 SQIVND (reference sequence). V lost 9 bases and J lost 4, with 22 bases in between. CDR3 length: 15 residues. The chain's CDR3 is CASKTRLEPVYEQYF. The CDR3 nucleotides are TGTGCCAGCAAGACTAGACTCGAACCGGTTTACGAGCAGTACTTC. Complete variable domain (other parts from reference TRBV19 and TRBJ2-7): DGGITQSPKYLFRKEGQNVTLSCEQNLNHDAMYWYRQDPGQGLRLIYYSQIVNDFQKGDIAEGYSVSREKKESFPLTVTSAQKNPTAFYLCASKTRLEPVYEQYFGPGTRLTVT.

This chain's CDR3 is CASSTRRDPYEQYF. CDR3 nucleotide sequence: TGCGCCAGCAGTACCAGACGGGACCCCTACGAGCAGTACTTC. J is TRBJ2-7 and V is TRBV10-2; D may match TRBD1 or TRBD2 (5 bases each). Per the germline V gene, CDR1 is WSHSY and CDR2 is SAAADI. Trimming left V 5 bases short and J 2 bases short, with 13 bases between. The CDR3 covers 14 residues.

This rearrangement joins TRBV28 to TRBJ1-5; D possibly corresponds to TRBD1 (5 bases). Germline CDR1 is MDHEN and CDR2 is SYDVKM. Trimming took off 5 bases at V and 3 bases at J, with 11 bases between the two ends. The CDR3 has 14 residues. Written as DNA, the CDR3 is TGTGCCAGCAGTCCGGCAGGGAACAATCAGCCCCAGCATTTT. It is translated as CASSPAGNNQPQHF.

Comments on this clone: The same CDR3 also results from other DNA sequences found in this sample. V gene TRBV18 combines with J gene TRBJ1-3; the D gene is possibly TRBD1 (5 bases). Germline assignment: CDR1 KGHSH and CDR2 LQKENI. The CDR3 has 14 amino acids. The V end lost 3 bases, the J end lost 3 bases, and 9 bases lay between the germline ends. CDR3 bases: TGTGCCAGCTCACCGCAGGGTAATGGAAACACCATATATTTT. Residues: CASSPQGNGNTIYF.

The gene calls are TRBV6-1 and TRBJ2-7; TRBD2 might be the D (6 bases). The V gene's germline CDR1 is MNHNS and CDR2 SASEGT. This CDR3 is 15 amino acids long. Between the trimmed V and J ends, which lost 1 base and 7 bases, there was a span of 17 bases. CDR3 amino acids: CASSEDRLGGREQYF. CDR3 DNA: TGTGCCAGCAGTGAAGACAGGTTGGGAGGAAGGGAGCAGTACTTC.

The CDR3 nucleotides read TGTGCCAGCAGCTTAGTGCCAGGGGGTGAAGCTTTCTTT. Translated: CASSLVPGGEAFF. V is TRBV7-3 and J is TRBJ1-1, with TRBD1 identical over 7 bases. The CDR3 extends over 13 amino acids. Trimming at V came to 2 bases and at J to 7 bases, leaving 4 bases not matched to a gene. Germline values: CDR1 SGHTA, CDR2 FQGTGA.

The CDR3 sequence is CASSSGSTSYNSPLHF. In DNA form, the CDR3 reads TGTGCCAGCTCCTCCGGGAGTACCTCCTATAATTCACCCCTCCACTTT. V usage is TRBV18 and J usage is TRBJ1-6; no firm D call. With 6 bases removed from V and 0 bases from J, the gap between germline ends came to 12 bases. The CDR3 has 16 amino acids. Germline CDR1 is KGHSH and CDR2 is LQKENI.

This chain links TRBV27 with TRBJ2-7; D perhaps matches TRBD1 (6 bases). Per germline, CDR1 MNHEY and CDR2 SMNVEV (reference sequence). Trimming pared 5 bases from V and 0 bases from J, leaving 11 bases between. CDR3 length: 14 amino acids. The CDR3 DNA sequence: TGTGCCAGCAGTACCCTGGGACACTCCTACGAGCAGTACTTC. This translates into CASSTLGHSYEQYF.

The DNA for the CDR3 is TGTGCCAGCAGCCGTGGACAGGAGGTGGAGACCCAGTACTTC. It codes for CASSRGQEVETQYF. The V and J genes are TRBV5-4 and TRBJ2-5; 7 bases are shared with TRBD1. Germline CDR1 reads SGHNT; CDR2 reads YYREEE (reference sequence). CDR3 length: 14 amino acids. Trimming removed 4 bases from V and 5 bases from J; junction bases left unmatched: 8.

The gene calls are TRBV11-3 and TRBJ2-1; either TRBD1 or TRBD2 may fit D (5 bases each). The V end lost 6 bases, the J end lost 2 bases, and 11 bases lay between the germline ends. Per germline, CDR1 SGHNT and CDR2 YENEEA. CDR3 size: 14 residues. CDR3 sequence: CASSPRGAYNEQFF. The CDR3 DNA reads TGTGCCAGCAGTCCTAGGGGAGCCTACAATGAGCAGTTCTTC.

The rearrangement joins TRBV2 to TRBJ2-2; TRBD1 agrees at 10 bases. CDR1 SNHLY and CDR2 FYNNEI come from the germline V gene. V shed 3 bases, J shed 6 bases, and the junction held 1 base outside the gene matches. The CDR3 totals 14 residues. DNA for the CDR3: TGTGCCAGCAGTGATGGGACAGGGGCCGGGGAGCTGTTTTTT. It yields the protein CASSDGTGAGELFF. Full variable domain (remainder filled in from reference TRBV2 and TRBJ2-2): EPEVTQTPSHQVTQMGQEVILRCVPISNHLYFYWYRQILGQKVEFLVSFYNNEISEKSEIFDDQFSVERPDGSNFTLKIRSTKLEDSAMYFCASSDGTGAGELFFGEGSRLTVL.

This clone appeared once. J is TRBJ1-4 and V is TRBV4-1; D unclear. Germline V gives CDR1 MGHRA, CDR2 YSYEKL. The CDR3 is 12 amino acids. With 4 bases removed from V and 5 bases from J, the gap between germline ends came to 5 bases. The CDR3 region is CASSRENEKLFF. The DNA of the CDR3 is TGCGCCAGCAGCCGAGAAAATGAAAAACTGTTTTTT.

The chain uses TRBV2 and TRBJ1-4; TRBD1 matches 8 bases. After removal of 1 base from V and 4 bases from J, the junction contained 14 bases not matched to a gene. CDR3 length equals 19 residues. Germline CDR1 is SNHLY and CDR2 is FYNNEI. This CDR3 is CASSEESFGRGQDNEKLFF. CDR3 nucleotide sequence: TGTGCCAGCAGTGAAGAGAGTTTTGGCAGGGGGCAGGATAATGAAAAACTGTTTTTT.

This CDR3 is CASTVAGALLSYNEQFF. The DNA for the CDR3 is TGCGCCAGCACGGTAGCCGGGGCGCTCCTCTCCTACAATGAGCAGTTCTTC. J is TRBJ2-1 and V is TRBV5-1, with D perhaps assigned TRBD1 or TRBD2 (5 bases each). Germline V gene lookup returns CDR1 SGHRS and CDR2 YFSETQ. CDR3 length: 17 amino acids. V gave up 6 bases and J gave up 0 bases, with 19 bases separating them.

The chain uses TRBV6-5 and TRBJ2-7, with 7 bases fitting TRBD2. Germline V gene lookup returns CDR1 MNHEY and CDR2 SVGAGI. The J segment lost 2 bases and the V segment lost 0 bases, leaving 7 bases of the junction unmatched. The CDR3 runs 16 residues. CDR3 nucleotides: TGTGCCAGCAGTTACTCGGTCCTAGCGGAGCCCTACGAGCAGTACTTC. It encodes CASSYSVLAEPYEQYF.

This sequence joins TRBV30 and TRBJ2-2, with D tentatively TRBD2 (6 bases). Germline V lookup: CDR1 GTSNPN, CDR2 SVGIG (reference sequence). V lost 3 bases, J lost 6 bases, and 14 bases lay in between. This CDR3 is built from 14 residues. CDR3 DNA: TGTGCCTGGAGGGCGGGGCTCCGGGCCGGGGAGCTGTTTTTT. Protein product: CAWRAGLRAGELFF.

On this clone itself: The sample holds other DNA sequences that translate to the same CDR3. V is TRBV7-9 and J is TRBJ2-6, with D maybe TRBD2 (6 bases). Per germline, CDR1 SEHNR and CDR2 FQNEAQ (reference sequence). V was trimmed by 0 bases and J by 1 base, leaving 7 bases between them. CDR3 size: 16 residues. CDR3 amino acids: CASSLARGSGANVLTF. The CDR3 region has the DNA TGTGCCAGCAGCTTAGCGCGGGGATCTGGGGCCAACGTCCTGACTTTC.

This chain uses TRBV5-1 with TRBJ2-2; D remains unclear. The CDR3 loop spans 16 amino acids. Trimming took 2 bases from V and 7 from J, leaving 18 bases between them. Germline CDR1 is SGHRS and CDR2 is YFSETQ. CDR3 region: CASSLRETTPGGELFF. The CDR3 coding sequence is TGCGCCAGCAGCTTACGTGAAACTACACCGGGCGGGGAGCTGTTTTTT.

This rearrangement joins TRBV4-2 to TRBJ2-7, with D uncertain. V lost 5 bases and J 5 bases, leaving 10 bases between the germline ends. This CDR3 is built from 12 residues. In germline, CDR1 is LGHNA, CDR2 YNFKEQ. The CDR3 region is CASSYPPHEQYF. The CDR3 nucleotides are TGTGCCAGCAGCTATCCTCCCCACGAGCAGTACTTC.